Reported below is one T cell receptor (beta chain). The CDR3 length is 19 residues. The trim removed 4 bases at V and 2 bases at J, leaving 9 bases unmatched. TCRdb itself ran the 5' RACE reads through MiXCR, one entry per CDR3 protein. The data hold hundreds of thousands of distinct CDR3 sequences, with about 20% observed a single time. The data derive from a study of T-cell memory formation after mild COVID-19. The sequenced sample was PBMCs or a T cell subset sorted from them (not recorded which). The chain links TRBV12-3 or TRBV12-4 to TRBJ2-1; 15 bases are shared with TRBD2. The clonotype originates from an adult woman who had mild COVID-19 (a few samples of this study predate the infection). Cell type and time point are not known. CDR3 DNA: TGTGCCAGCAGTTCCCCGGGACTAGCGGGGGGCCTAACCTACAATGAGCAGTTCTTC. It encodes CASSSPGLAGGLTYNEQFF.